A single sample is the source of the 3 T cell receptor beta chains below, sequenced in a study of cytomegalovirus exposure and HLA in healthy donors. PCR used 60 Vbeta primers and 13 Jbeta primers. The table came from immunoSEQ multiplex PCR; TCRdb's copy has only in-frame clones and leaves some out. Among almost 200,000 clones listed, over 75% were seen once. Sequencing input: PBMCs. Receptor source: a woman aged 45-59 years in good health and CMV-seronegative.

The genes are TRBV28 and TRBJ1-1; D unresolved. V was cut by 9 bases and J by 1 base, with 6 bases left in between. CDR1 MDHEN and CDR2 SYDVKM come from the germline V gene. The CDR3 runs to 11 residues. The CDR3 here is CASISNTEAFF. The CDR3 region has the DNA TGTGCCAGTATATCGAACACTGAAGCTTTCTTT.

This chain links TRBV28 with TRBJ1-5, with D possibly being TRBD1 (5 bases). This CDR3 is built from 20 residues. From germline, CDR1 is MDHEN and CDR2 SYDVKM. Trimming pared 2 bases from V and 3 bases from J, leaving 26 bases between. The CDR3 is CASSLEYTDSYRPFNQPQHF. As DNA, the CDR3 is TGTGCCAGCAGTTTAGAGTACACAGACTCTTACAGGCCTTTCAATCAGCCCCAGCATTTT.

This rearrangement joins TRBV7-2 to TRBJ2-1, with TRBD1 matching over 8 bases. The CDR3 extends over 15 amino acids. CDR1 SGHTA and CDR2 FQGNSA come from the germline V gene. The J segment lost 6 bases and the V segment lost 1 base, leaving 5 bases of the junction unmatched. CDR3 region: CASSLDSGGGNEQFF. In nucleotides, the CDR3 is TGTGCCAGCAGCTTAGATTCAGGGGGCGGCAATGAGCAGTTCTTC.